The rows below give T cell receptor beta chains drawn from one sample of a study of regulatory T cells in long-lasting Graves disease. TCRdb re-called the multiplex PCR reads with MiXCR, one entry per CDR3 protein. The data contain about 420,000 distinct CDR3 sequences, less than 20% of them seen just once; the ten biggest clones take up roughly 23%. The same sample was also used in a study of T cells in Graves' hyperthyroidism and ophthalmopathy.

This specimen was peripheral blood mononuclear cells (PBMCs), taken at new diagnosis, from a patient treated with antithyroid drugs. The receptors stem from a woman in her late teens or twenties with Graves disease. The CDR3 runs from the conserved cysteine through the conserved F or W. The D gene is left open where the match is weak.

D	V	CDR3
NA	TRBV7-9	CASSLHVLTFNEQFF
TRBD2	TRBV6-5	CASSYWRGVTDTGELFF
TRBD2	TRBV5-1	CASSLGKTSGRHNEQFF
TRBD2	TRBV28	CASSRLAPTYEQYF
TRBD2	TRBV6-1	CASKLAGGRHETQYF
TRBD2	TRBV7-2	CASSLGGTSVTYEQYF
NA	TRBV6-1	CASNFRPPRTGELFF
NA	TRBV20-1	CSAIHSGSSYNEQFF
NA	TRBV20-1	CSARVSGIYEQYF
NA	TRBV19	CASSAPHRDYEQYF
NA	TRBV7-3	CASSLGTIHNEQFF
NA	TRBV3-1	CASSRSGANDGTQYF
NA	TRBV29-1	CSVEDTEAFF
NA	TRBV6-2/TRBV6-3	CASSVTGLNTEAFF
TRBD2	TRBV20-1	CSATRLAGIMETQYF
NA	TRBV27	CASSFWRGQQETQYF
NA	TRBV4-2	CASSQEFGLEAEQYF
NA	TRBV28	CASSDAGLGTDTQYF
TRBD2	TRBV6-2/TRBV6-3	CASSNVPGLAGGYSYEQYF
TRBD1	TRBV5-1	CASSHLTGGGEQYF
TRBD1	TRBV12-3/TRBV12-4	CASSFNRQGWRDGYTF
TRBD2	TRBV5-6	CASSPLAGVSNEQFF
NA	TRBV28	CASSLRRVISYEQYF
TRBD1	TRBV7-9	CASSWDRAGETQYF
TRBD1	TRBV5-1	CASSLGDSGYEQYF
TRBD1	TRBV6-5	CASSSNVRDRRNTGELFF
TRBD2	TRBV20-1	CSARGLAVTDTQYF
TRBD2	TRBV30	CAWSSGLAGGPYNEQFF
NA	TRBV20-1	CSAAKWRFSYNEQFF
NA	TRBV24-1	CATADLDRSSYNEQFF
NA	TRBV6-1	CASSDGREQFF
NA	TRBV7-9	CASSLDGNTGELFF
NA	TRBV6-2/TRBV6-3	CASSYFWETQYF